The 6 T cell receptor beta chains below all came from one sample that was sequenced in a study of T cells in Graves' hyperthyroidism and ophthalmopathy. Amplification of TCR beta CDR3 regions was performed using RNA transcripts as template. First-round RT-PCR of the TCR CDR3 relied on the HTBI primer set. TCRdb re-called the multiplex PCR reads with MiXCR, one entry per CDR3 protein. Among around 620,000 distinct CDR3 sequences listed, more than 13% were seen once. The specimen sequenced was blood. All receptors derive from a woman aged 18-29 years with Graves' ophthalmopathy.

This clonotype was seen ten or more times. The chain recombines TRBV28 with TRBJ2-7; 7 nucleotides align to TRBD1. The ends lost 5 bases at V and 12 bases at J; junction bases unmatched: 7. The CDR3 runs 11 residues. Germline assignment: CDR1 MDHEN and CDR2 SYDVKM. The CDR3 loop reads CASSAPGQRYF. The DNA for the CDR3 is TGTGCCAGCAGTGCCCCGGGACAGCGGTACTTC.

This chain uses TRBV11-2 with TRBJ2-5; a weak D match, TRBD2 (6 bases). This CDR3 has 18 amino acids. Trimming shortened V by 1 base and J by 4 bases, and 22 bases separated the two germline ends. The germline CDR1 and CDR2 sequences are SGHAT and FQNNGV. Written as DNA, the CDR3 is TGTGCCAGCAGCTTAGGACCCCCGGCAGGGTTGGAGGGAGAGACCCAGTACTTC. Amino acids: CASSLGPPAGLEGETQYF.

V is TRBV6-2 or TRBV6-3 and J is TRBJ2-2; D gene unclear. Germline CDR1 is MNHEY and CDR2 is SVGEGT. The CDR3 totals 12 residues. V was trimmed by 8 bases and J by 7 bases, leaving 11 bases between them. CDR3 loop: CASGGPDGELFF. The CDR3 DNA reads as TGTGCCAGCGGTGGGCCCGACGGGGAGCTGTTTTTT.

As for this clonotype: No DNA is shown, since the ends of the CDR3 on it are uncertain; the CDR3 is the one TCRdb lists. J is TRBJ1-1 and V is TRBV28. Germline CDR1 reads MDHEN; CDR2 reads SYDVKM. Including both end residues, the CDR3 is 24 amino acids long. The CDR3 is CASSRTSGLHNRNEQFFGPGEAFF.

The table lists this clonotype with many counts. The genes are TRBV6-5 and TRBJ2-7; 7 nucleotides align to TRBD2. Germline V gene lookup returns CDR1 MNHEY and CDR2 SVGAGI. Losses at the gene ends were 0 bases for V and 4 bases for J; bases not matched to a gene: 12. The CDR3 runs to 17 residues. Here the CDR3 reads CASSYSGLGGPMYEQYF. CDR3 in DNA: TGTGCCAGCAGTTACTCTGGCCTGGGAGGGCCCATGTACGAGCAGTACTTC.

The V and J genes are TRBV6-1 and TRBJ2-1; 15 nucleotides agree with TRBD2. CDR3 length: 17 amino acids. Per the germline V gene, CDR1 is MNHNS and CDR2 is SASEGT. V lost 6 bases and J lost 5; bases outside the gene matches: 8. The CDR3 sequence: CASRPQGLAGGHNEQFF. CDR3 bases: TGTGCCAGCAGACCACAGGGACTAGCGGGAGGCCACAATGAGCAGTTCTTC.